This is a list of T cell receptor beta chains from one sample in a study of blood T cells in healthy people across ages. One entry per CDR3 protein results from TCRdb running MiXCR on the 5' RACE reads. Of around 500,000 distinct CDR3 sequences listed, 45% to 55% are singletons. The sequenced material came from blood. These receptors were obtained from a man at least 80 years old in good health. The CDR3 runs from the conserved cysteine through the conserved F or W. The D gene is left open where the match is weak. Clone size is stated in some rows and not others, as once, few, many or a class when expanded.

d_gene: -; v_gene: TRBV15; abundance: -; j_gene: TRBJ1-6; CDR3aa: CATSRERTNSPLHF; CDR3nt: TGTGCCACCAGCAGAGAAAGGACAAATTCACCCCTCCACTTT
d_gene: -; v_gene: TRBV7-6; abundance: -; j_gene: TRBJ2-7; CDR3aa: CASSQDPSYEQYF; CDR3nt: TGTGCCAGCAGCCAAGACCCTTCCTACGAGCAGTACTTC
d_gene: TRBD1; v_gene: TRBV3-1; abundance: -; j_gene: TRBJ2-5; CDR3aa: CASSRYRGLETQYF; CDR3nt: TGTGCCAGCAGTCGATACAGGGGGCTCGAGACCCAGTACTTC
d_gene: -; v_gene: TRBV5-1; abundance: few; j_gene: TRBJ2-1; CDR3aa: CASSLGQYYEQFF; CDR3nt: TGCGCCAGCAGCTTAGGCCAGTACTACGAGCAGTTCTTC
d_gene: TRBD2; v_gene: TRBV12-3/TRBV12-4; abundance: -; j_gene: TRBJ2-3; CDR3aa: CASSPVRSSGRTDTQYF; CDR3nt: TGTGCCAGCAGTCCGGTTCGGTCTAGCGGTCGCACAGATACGCAGTATTTT
d_gene: TRBD2; v_gene: TRBV3-1; abundance: -; j_gene: TRBJ2-5; CDR3aa: CASSRGFSSGTRTQYF; CDR3nt: TGTGCCAGCAGCCGAGGCTTTTCTAGCGGAACGAGGACCCAGTACTTC
d_gene: TRBD1; v_gene: TRBV20-1; abundance: -; j_gene: TRBJ1-5; CDR3aa: CSANPDRAGQPQHF; CDR3nt: TGCAGTGCTAACCCAGACAGGGCGGGTCAGCCCCAGCATTTT
d_gene: -; v_gene: TRBV27; abundance: few; j_gene: TRBJ2-3; CDR3aa: CASSRLGTDTQYF; CDR3nt: TGTGCCAGCAGTCGGCTCGGCACAGATACGCAGTATTTT
d_gene: -; v_gene: TRBV7-2; abundance: few; j_gene: TRBJ1-6; CDR3aa: CASSLVTGSYNSPLHF; CDR3nt: TGTGCCAGCAGCCTCGTTACGGGATCCTATAATTCACCCCTCCACTTT
d_gene: TRBD2; v_gene: TRBV6-4; abundance: -; j_gene: TRBJ2-3; CDR3aa: CASSDGSGRGTDTQYF; CDR3nt: TGTGCCAGCAGTGATGGTAGCGGGAGGGGAACAGATACGCAGTATTTT
d_gene: TRBD1; v_gene: TRBV20-1; abundance: -; j_gene: TRBJ2-7; CDR3aa: CSASRGRMCEQYF; CDR3nt: TGCAGTGCTAGCAGGGGGCGGATGTGCGAGCAGTACTTC
d_gene: -; v_gene: TRBV20-1; abundance: few; j_gene: TRBJ1-5; CDR3aa: CSAPSSAGSNQPQHF; CDR3nt: TGCAGTGCCCCAAGTTCCGCCGGGAGCAATCAGCCCCAGCATTTT
d_gene: -; v_gene: TRBV21-1; abundance: -; j_gene: TRBJ2-5; CDR3aa: CASNAPSAETQYF; CDR3nt: TGTGCCAGCAACGCTCCATCGGCGGAGACCCAGTACTTC
d_gene: -; v_gene: TRBV6-6; abundance: many; j_gene: TRBJ2-1; CDR3aa: CASNTAPGINEQFF; CDR3nt: TGTGCCAGCAACACAGCGCCCGGTATTAATGAGCAGTTCTTC
d_gene: TRBD2; v_gene: TRBV9; abundance: -; j_gene: TRBJ2-1; CDR3aa: CASSVGVREYNEQFF; CDR3nt: TGTGCCAGCAGCGTAGGGGTGCGGGAGTACAATGAGCAGTTCTTC
d_gene: -; v_gene: TRBV6-6; abundance: -; j_gene: TRBJ2-2; CDR3aa: CASRPGQNTGELFF; CDR3nt: TGTGCCAGCAGACCCGGGCAAAACACCGGGGAGCTGTTTTTT
d_gene: -; v_gene: TRBV2; abundance: -; j_gene: TRBJ1-1; CDR3aa: CASSRTTLNTEAFF; CDR3nt: TGTGCCAGCAGTCGGACTACCCTTAACACTGAAGCTTTCTTT
d_gene: TRBD2; v_gene: TRBV5-5; abundance: -; j_gene: TRBJ2-7; CDR3aa: CASSSPPTSGRAEQYF; CDR3nt: TGTGCCAGCAGCTCACCGCCGACTAGCGGGAGGGCCGAGCAGTACTTC
d_gene: -; v_gene: TRBV7-6; abundance: once; j_gene: TRBJ2-7; CDR3aa: CASSLGGSGKYNEQYF; CDR3nt: TGTGCCAGCAGCTTAGGTGGCAGCGGAAAGTACAATGAGCAGTACTTC
d_gene: -; v_gene: TRBV15; abundance: -; j_gene: TRBJ2-7; CDR3aa: CATSKRGVTVSEQYF; CDR3nt: TGTGCCACCAGCAAAAGAGGGGTAACCGTATCCGAGCAGTACTTC
d_gene: -; v_gene: TRBV25-1; abundance: -; j_gene: TRBJ1-2; CDR3aa: CASSERGSREFYGYTF; CDR3nt: TGTGCCAGCAGTGAGCGCGGGTCGCGGGAGTTCTATGGCTACACCTTC
d_gene: -; v_gene: TRBV6-6; abundance: many; j_gene: TRBJ1-1; CDR3aa: CASTFSRDTEAFF; CDR3nt: TGTGCCAGCACTTTTTCTAGGGACACTGAAGCTTTCTTT
d_gene: -; v_gene: TRBV6-6; abundance: -; j_gene: TRBJ2-7; CDR3aa: CASSPLAANLYEQYF; CDR3nt: TGTGCCAGCAGCCCCCTTGCGGCCAACCTCTACGAGCAGTACTTC
d_gene: -; v_gene: TRBV7-2; abundance: few; j_gene: TRBJ2-7; CDR3aa: CASSLEGRVPSYEQYF; CDR3nt: TGTGCCAGCAGCTTAGAGGGCAGGGTCCCCTCCTACGAGCAGTACTTC
d_gene: -; v_gene: TRBV7-9; abundance: many; j_gene: TRBJ2-7; CDR3aa: CASSYRSYEQYF; CDR3nt: TGTGCCAGCAGTTACAGGAGCTACGAGCAGTACTTC
d_gene: TRBD1; v_gene: TRBV2; abundance: -; j_gene: TRBJ2-5; CDR3aa: CASRRDRGETQYF; CDR3nt: TGTGCCAGCAGGAGGGACAGGGGAGAGACCCAGTACTTC
d_gene: -; v_gene: TRBV30; abundance: -; j_gene: TRBJ1-1; CDR3aa: CAWRGFGNTEAFF; CDR3nt: TGTGCCTGGAGGGGCTTCGGGAACACTGAAGCTTTCTTT
d_gene: TRBD2; v_gene: TRBV5-1; abundance: -; j_gene: TRBJ2-3; CDR3aa: CASSSRGGTDTQYF; CDR3nt: TGCGCCAGCAGCTCGCGGGGGGGCACAGATACGCAGTATTTT
d_gene: -; v_gene: TRBV9; abundance: once; j_gene: TRBJ2-7; CDR3aa: CASSVGPLAGVGLGSLYEQYF; CDR3nt: TGTGCCAGCAGCGTAGGGCCCTTGGCAGGGGTCGGCCTGGGGAGTCTCTACGAGCAGTACTTC
d_gene: TRBD1; v_gene: TRBV27; abundance: -; j_gene: TRBJ2-7; CDR3aa: CASSLFTGGNEQYF; CDR3nt: TGTGCCAGCAGTTTATTTACAGGGGGCAACGAGCAGTACTTC
d_gene: TRBD2; v_gene: TRBV20-1; abundance: -; j_gene: TRBJ2-1; CDR3aa: CSAKPGLAGYNEQFF; CDR3nt: TGCAGTGCTAAGCCCGGCCTAGCGGGATACAATGAGCAGTTCTTC
d_gene: TRBD1; v_gene: TRBV6-1; abundance: -; j_gene: TRBJ1-6; CDR3aa: CASKLSGTGDLNSPLHF; CDR3nt: TGTGCCAGCAAACTCAGCGGGACAGGGGACTTGAATTCACCCCTCCACTTT
d_gene: -; v_gene: TRBV7-2; abundance: -; j_gene: TRBJ2-6; CDR3aa: CASSTDQLSGANVLTF; CDR3nt: TGTGCCAGCAGCACAGACCAACTCTCTGGGGCCAACGTCCTGACTTTC
d_gene: -; v_gene: TRBV7-2; abundance: few; j_gene: TRBJ2-7; CDR3aa: CASSLSTVPSYEQYF; CDR3nt: TGTGCCAGCAGCTTGTCGACAGTCCCCTCCTACGAGCAGTACTTC
d_gene: TRBD1; v_gene: TRBV5-1; abundance: -; j_gene: TRBJ2-1; CDR3aa: CASSLRTGGGHEQFF; CDR3nt: TGCGCCAGCAGCTTGAGGACAGGGGGAGGGCATGAGCAGTTCTTC
d_gene: TRBD2; v_gene: TRBV20-1; abundance: -; j_gene: TRBJ2-1; CDR3aa: CSARDHQGGLVDEQFF; CDR3nt: TGCAGTGCTAGAGATCATCAGGGAGGACTAGTGGACGAGCAGTTCTTC
d_gene: TRBD1; v_gene: TRBV15; abundance: -; j_gene: TRBJ1-5; CDR3aa: CATSRVRGRNQPQHF; CDR3nt: TGTGCCACCAGCAGAGTAAGGGGGCGCAATCAGCCCCAGCATTTT
d_gene: TRBD2; v_gene: TRBV13; abundance: -; j_gene: TRBJ2-3; CDR3aa: CASSSTSGIPSQYF; CDR3nt: TGTGCCAGCAGCTCGACTAGCGGGATCCCATCGCAGTATTTT
d_gene: TRBD2; v_gene: TRBV4-2; abundance: -; j_gene: TRBJ2-1; CDR3aa: CASSHGLAGGPAYNEQFF; CDR3nt: TGTGCCAGCAGCCACGGACTAGCGGGGGGCCCCGCCTACAATGAGCAGTTCTTC
d_gene: -; v_gene: TRBV27; abundance: few; j_gene: TRBJ1-2; CDR3aa: CASSSTTGRPNYGYTF; CDR3nt: TGTGCCAGCAGTTCCACTACAGGGAGGCCTAACTATGGCTACACCTTC
d_gene: TRBD2; v_gene: TRBV29-1; abundance: many; j_gene: TRBJ2-1; CDR3aa: CSVVWTSGDNEQFF; CDR3nt: TGCAGCGTTGTTTGGACTAGCGGTGACAATGAGCAGTTCTTC
d_gene: TRBD1; v_gene: TRBV29-1; abundance: -; j_gene: TRBJ1-2; CDR3aa: CSAGQGVGGYTF; CDR3nt: TGCAGCGCGGGACAGGGGGTAGGAGGCTACACCTTC
d_gene: -; v_gene: TRBV6-6; abundance: -; j_gene: TRBJ2-1; CDR3aa: CASSPAGITNEQFF; CDR3nt: TGTGCCAGCAGTCCCGCGGGAATAACCAATGAGCAGTTCTTC
d_gene: -; v_gene: TRBV20-1; abundance: -; j_gene: TRBJ2-7; CDR3aa: CSARGEGRGDEQYF; CDR3nt: TGCAGTGCTAGAGGGGAGGGCAGGGGCGACGAGCAGTACTTC
d_gene: -; v_gene: TRBV4-3; abundance: few; j_gene: TRBJ2-5; CDR3aa: CASSQDSRAQYF; CDR3nt: TGCGCCAGCAGCCAAGATTCGAGGGCCCAGTACTTC
d_gene: -; v_gene: TRBV28; abundance: -; j_gene: TRBJ2-1; CDR3aa: CASRQLLKGEQFF; CDR3nt: TGTGCCAGCAGACAATTACTTAAGGGGGAGCAGTTCTTC
d_gene: -; v_gene: TRBV28; abundance: -; j_gene: TRBJ2-1; CDR3aa: CASSALVAASYNEQFF; CDR3nt: TGTGCCAGCAGTGCCCTCGTAGCAGCCTCCTACAATGAGCAGTTCTTC
d_gene: -; v_gene: TRBV6-5; abundance: -; j_gene: TRBJ2-7; CDR3aa: CASSQGHEQYF; CDR3nt: TGTGCCAGCAGTCAGGGCCACGAGCAGTACTTC
d_gene: TRBD2; v_gene: TRBV18; abundance: -; j_gene: TRBJ2-1; CDR3aa: CASSPPSGRDEQFF; CDR3nt: TGTGCCAGCTCACCACCGAGCGGGAGGGATGAGCAGTTCTTC
d_gene: -; v_gene: TRBV27; abundance: -; j_gene: TRBJ1-1; CDR3aa: CASSWGEGNTEAFF; CDR3nt: TGTGCCAGCAGTTGGGGGGAGGGGAACACTGAAGCTTTCTTT
d_gene: TRBD1; v_gene: TRBV28; abundance: -; j_gene: TRBJ2-7; CDR3aa: CASIAGTGPHEQYF; CDR3nt: TGTGCCAGCATCGCCGGGACAGGACCCCACGAGCAGTACTTC
d_gene: TRBD1; v_gene: TRBV20-1; abundance: few; j_gene: TRBJ2-2; CDR3aa: CSAAQGANTGELFF; CDR3nt: TGCAGTGCGGCTCAGGGGGCGAACACCGGGGAGCTGTTTTTT
d_gene: -; v_gene: TRBV12-3/TRBV12-4; abundance: -; j_gene: TRBJ2-4; CDR3aa: CASSLSGARENIQYF; CDR3nt: TGTGCCAGCAGTTTATCGGGGGCCCGCGAAAACATTCAGTACTTC
d_gene: -; v_gene: TRBV6-5; abundance: many; j_gene: TRBJ2-5; CDR3aa: CASSYSGAEVETQYF; CDR3nt: TGTGCCAGCAGTTACTCGGGGGCGGAGGTGGAGACCCAGTACTTC
d_gene: -; v_gene: TRBV20-1; abundance: -; j_gene: TRBJ2-7; CDR3aa: CSARVSGFYEQYF; CDR3nt: TGCAGTGCTAGAGTCTCAGGGTTTTACGAGCAGTACTTC
d_gene: -; v_gene: TRBV21-1; abundance: -; j_gene: TRBJ2-3; CDR3aa: CASSKCWREGLRTDTQYF; CDR3nt: TGTGCCAGCAGCAAATGCTGGCGGGAGGGCCTGCGCACAGATACGCAGTATTTT